This T cell receptor (beta chain) appears in the sequencing data of a study of shared clonotypes between healthy human individuals. Using immunoSEQ multiplex PCR, the repertoire was profiled, and TCRdb retains in-frame clones only, with some absent. The sample gives about 2.1 million clones, around 93% of which show up once; over 1.5% is in the top ten. The J segment lost 4 bases and the V segment lost 3 bases, leaving 4 bases of the junction unmatched. This CDR3 contains 14 residues. The germline CDR1 and CDR2 sequences are MNHEY and SMNVEV (reference sequence). Positive CCR7 selection of CD45RO-negative cells yielded the naive CD8 cells, and terminally differentiated effector memory CD45RA+ cells were excluded.

Sequencing used naive CD8+ T cells from PBMCs. The origin of this receptor is a young man in good health. Some clones in this sample may be carry-over from other donors' samples. The chain carries TRBV27 and TRBJ1-2, with 8 bases that match TRBD1. The CDR3 bases are TGTGCCAGCAGTTTTGACAGGGGTGGCTATGGCTACACCTTC. Protein product: CASSFDRGGYGYTF.